Presented here are 24 T cell receptor beta chains from one specimen sequenced in a study of immune evolution from preneoplasia to lung adenocarcinoma. Assay: immunoSEQ multiplex PCR; the TCRdb copy retains only in-frame clones and omits some. The repertoire holds several thousand clones, with approximately 80% as singletons. Sequenced sample: FFPE minimally invasive lung adenocarcinoma tissue. These receptors were collected from a donor at least 70 years old with lung adenocarcinoma.

The CDR3 coding sequence is TGTGCCAGCAGCTTAGCGCGGAGAGGGTACGAGCAGTACTTC. Translated, it gives CASSLARRGYEQYF. V gene TRBV7-8 combines with J gene TRBJ2-7; weak D call: TRBD2 (5 bases). CDR1 SGHVS and CDR2 FQNEAQ come from the germline V gene. The CDR3 length is 14 residues. Trimming shortened V by 0 bases and J by 4 bases, and 10 bases separated the two germline ends.

This sequence joins TRBV15 and TRBJ2-1, with D possibly matching TRBD2 (6 bases). CDR1 LNHNV and CDR2 YYDKDF come from the germline V gene (reference sequence). The CDR3 spans 14 residues. V was shortened by 5 bases and J by 8 bases, with 16 bases between the two germline ends. In nucleotides, the CDR3 is TGTGCCACCAGCGCGGGACCGCGAACGGATGAGCAGTTCTTC. Translated, it gives CATSAGPRTDEQFF.

V usage is TRBV5-6 and J usage is TRBJ2-7; D is tentatively TRBD1 or TRBD2 (6 bases each). Germline CDR1 is SGHDT and CDR2 is YYEEEE. Trimming left V 4 bases short and J 3 bases short, with 14 bases between. There are 14 residues in the CDR3. This CDR3 is CASSPPGAGYEQYF. The CDR3 nucleotides read TGTGCCAGCAGCCCGCCGGGGGCAGGCTACGAGCAGTACTTC.

The rearrangement joins TRBV18 to TRBJ2-1; a possible D gene is TRBD2 (6 bases). The CDR3 is made up of 14 amino acids. Per the germline V gene, CDR1 is KGHSH and CDR2 is LQKENI. Trimming pared 4 bases from V and 4 bases from J, leaving 11 bases between. The CDR3 DNA reads as TGTGCCAGCTCACAGGGACTCGAGTACAATGAGCAGTTCTTC. Residues: CASSQGLEYNEQFF.

The table lists this clone with a count of one. The V gene is TRBV20-1, the J gene TRBJ1-1; D remains ambiguous. The CDR3 covers 10 residues. Between the trimmed V and J ends, which lost 5 bases and 7 bases, there was a span of 8 bases. Per the germline V gene, CDR1 is DFQATT and CDR2 is SNEGSKA (reference sequence). CDR3 coding DNA: TGCAGTGCTCAGGACTTTGAAGCTTTCTTT. It codes for CSAQDFEAFF.

The chain is built from TRBV5-8 and TRBJ2-1; no clear D gene. This CDR3 comprises 11 residues. Trimming shortened V by 0 bases and J by 8 bases, and 3 bases separated the two germline ends. Germline V gene data show CDR1 as SGHTS and CDR2 as YDEGEE. The DNA for the CDR3 is TGTGCCAGCAGCTTGGACGATGAGCAGTTCTTC. Amino acids: CASSLDDEQFF.

Regarding this clone: Other DNA sequences in this sample translate to the same CDR3. The genes are TRBV4-2 and TRBJ2-1; no definite D call. V was shortened by 1 base and J by 3 bases, with 7 bases between the two germline ends. The CDR3 contains 14 residues. The germline gives CDR1 LGHNA, CDR2 YNFKEQ. CDR3 residues: CASSQGDFYNEQFF. CDR3 DNA sequence: TGTGCCAGCAGCCAAGGAGACTTCTACAATGAGCAGTTCTTC.

The chain couples TRBV28 to TRBJ2-3; D possibly corresponds to TRBD2 (6 bases). V lost 4 bases and J 1 base, leaving 15 bases between the germline ends. CDR3 size: 16 residues. The germline CDR1 and CDR2 sequences are MDHEN and SYDVKM. In nucleotides, the CDR3 is TGTGCCAGCAGTTCCACGGGACTTAGCGGCACAGATACGCAGTATTTT. Its translation is CASSSTGLSGTDTQYF.

The rearrangement links TRBV5-5 to TRBJ2-5, with D uncertain. V lost 2 bases, J lost 5 bases, and 7 bases lay in between. Germline V lookup: CDR1 SGHKS, CDR2 YYEKEE (reference sequence). The CDR3 is 12 residues long. This chain's CDR3 is CASSFPWETQYF. The CDR3 DNA sequence: TGTGCCAGCAGCTTTCCTTGGGAGACCCAGTACTTC.

CDR3 loop: CASSLFGSATEAFF. The CDR3 region has the DNA TGTGCCAGCAGCCTATTTGGCTCAGCGACTGAAGCTTTCTTT. The chain has TRBV25-1 and TRBJ1-1; D uncertain. Trimming cost V 6 bases and J 5 bases, with 16 bases left between them. CDR3 length: 14 residues. Per the germline V gene, CDR1 is MGHDK and CDR2 is SYGVNS.

This chain links TRBV7-6 with TRBJ2-7; tentative D call: TRBD1 (5 bases). V lost 5 bases to trimming and J lost 4 bases, with 12 bases between them. Germline V gene data show CDR1 as SGHVS and CDR2 as FNYEAQ. The CDR3 consists of 13 residues. DNA of the CDR3: TGTGCCAGCAGCCCATTCCAGGGTTACGAGCAGTACTTC. The encoded protein is CASSPFQGYEQYF. The entire variable domain, with the rest obtained from reference TRBV7-6 and TRBJ2-7, is as follows: GAGVSQSPRYKVTKRGQDVALRCDPISGHVSLYWYRQALGQGPEFLTYFNYEAQQDKSGLPNDRFSAERPEGSISTLTIQRTEQRDSAMYRCASSPFQGYEQYFGPGTRLTVT.

The V call is TRBV5-5, the J call TRBJ1-2; D uncertain. V lost 0 bases and J lost 3, with 6 bases in between. Germline V lookup: CDR1 SGHKS, CDR2 YYEKEE (reference sequence). The CDR3 runs to 13 residues. The DNA for the CDR3 is TGTGCCAGCAGCTTGGGGGGTTACTATGGCTACACCTTC. Amino acids: CASSLGGYYGYTF.

This clone has just a few counts. This chain uses TRBV2 with TRBJ1-5; weak D call: TRBD1 (5 bases). This CDR3 comprises 15 residues. V shed 6 bases and J shed 1 base, with 13 bases lying between them. Germline CDR1 and CDR2: SNHLY and FYNNEI. CDR3 DNA sequence: TGTGCCAGCAGCCGTGGGCGGGGCAGCAATCAGCCCCAGCATTTT. As protein: CASSRGRGSNQPQHF.

The genes are TRBV28 and TRBJ2-7, with 10 bases fitting TRBD2. The V gene end was trimmed by 5 bases and the J gene end by 2 bases; junction bases not matched to a gene: 9. The CDR3 totals 16 residues. Germline values: CDR1 MDHEN, CDR2 SYDVKM. The chain's CDR3 is CASSTSAGGFAYEQYF. CDR3 sequence (DNA): TGTGCCAGCAGTACATCAGCGGGAGGGTTCGCCTACGAGCAGTACTTC.

This chain links TRBV30 with TRBJ2-1; 10 bases agree with TRBD2. J was trimmed by 5 bases and V by 2 bases; bases with no gene match: 6. This CDR3 comprises 15 residues. CDR1 is GTSNPN, CDR2 SVGIG, per germline (reference sequence). CDR3 DNA sequence: TGTGCCTGGAGTTTACTAGCGGGACGCCACAATGAGCAGTTCTTC. Its protein is CAWSLLAGRHNEQFF. The whole variable domain, filled in from reference TRBV30 and TRBJ2-1, reads SQTIHQWPATLVQPVGSPLSLECTVEGTSNPNLYWYRQAAGRGLQLLFYSVGIGQISSEVPQNLSASRPQDRQFILSSKKLLLSDSGFYLCAWSLLAGRHNEQFFGPGTRLTVL.

The CDR3 sequence is CASSYEFRANEKLFF. The CDR3 bases are TGTGCCAGCAGTTACGAATTTCGGGCTAATGAAAAACTGTTTTTT. The chain employs TRBV6-5 and TRBJ1-4; no reliable D call. V lost 2 bases and J lost 3, with 10 bases in between. Germline V gene sequence: CDR1 MNHEY, CDR2 SVGAGI. This CDR3 region has 15 residues.

The rearrangement joins TRBV28 to TRBJ2-2; the D is unclear. The V gene lost 6 bases and the J gene lost 3 bases, with 17 bases spanning the gap. Germline CDR1 and CDR2: MDHEN and SYDVKM. CDR3 size: 16 residues. The CDR3 bases are TGTGCCAGCAGAAGAGTGAAGGTTGGACACACCGGGGAGCTGTTTTTT. It codes for CASRRVKVGHTGELFF.

CDR3 loop: CASSLPGQNYGYTF. DNA for the CDR3: TGTGCCAGCAGCTTGCCGGGACAAAACTATGGCTACACCTTC. The rearrangement uses TRBV5-6 and TRBJ1-2; tentatively, D is TRBD1 (6 bases). This CDR3 comprises 14 residues. V lost 1 base, J lost 2 bases, and 9 bases lay in between. Germline V CDR1 and CDR2: SGHDT, YYEEEE. Together with reference TRBV5-6 and TRBJ1-2, the CDR3 gives the full variable domain: DAGVTQSPTHLIKTRGQQVTLRCSPKSGHDTVSWYQQALGQGPQFIFQYYEEEERQRGNFPDRFSGHQFPNYSSELNVNALLLGDSALYLCASSLPGQNYGYTFGSGTRLTVV.

V and J are TRBV5-6 and TRBJ2-7; maybe TRBD1 (6 bases). The CDR3 runs 14 residues. CDR1 is SGHDT and CDR2 is YYEEEE in the germline V gene. V was trimmed by 4 bases and J by 3 bases, leaving 14 bases between them. The CDR3 spells CASSQDRRFYEQYF. As DNA, the CDR3 is TGTGCCAGCAGCCAAGACAGGAGATTCTACGAGCAGTACTTC. Full variable domain (remainder filled in from reference TRBV5-6 and TRBJ2-7): DAGVTQSPTHLIKTRGQQVTLRCSPKSGHDTVSWYQQALGQGPQFIFQYYEEEERQRGNFPDRFSGHQFPNYSSELNVNALLLGDSALYLCASSQDRRFYEQYFGPGTRLTVT.

The chain links TRBV29-1 to TRBJ2-5; D gene uncertain. Trimming stripped 4 bases from V and 4 bases from J, with 4 bases between. The CDR3 extends over 10 amino acids. CDR1 and CDR2 from the germline V gene are SQVTM and ANQGSEA. CDR3 protein: CSVVGETQYF. The CDR3 region has the DNA TGCAGCGTTGTAGGAGAGACCCAGTACTTC. Full variable domain (rest looked up from reference TRBV29-1 and TRBJ2-5): SAVISQKPSRDICQRGTSLTIQCQVDSQVTMMFWYRQQPGQSLTLIATANQGSEATYESGFVIDKFPISRPNLTFSTLTVSNMSPEDSSIYLCSVVGETQYFGPGTRLLVL.

The chain combines TRBV7-3 with TRBJ2-7; D is perhaps TRBD1 or TRBD2 (5 bases each). V lost 10 bases, J lost 7 bases, and 20 bases lay in between. CDR1 is SGHTA, CDR2 FQGTGA, per germline. CDR3 length: 13 amino acids. As DNA, the CDR3 is TGTGCCAAGGGAGCGGAAGGGGTCCGGGAGCAGTACTTC. It encodes CAKGAEGVREQYF.

The chain uses TRBV27 and TRBJ1-5, with TRBD1 matching 8 bases. CDR1 and CDR2 (germline): MNHEY, SMNVEV (reference sequence). Losses at the gene ends were 1 base for V and 4 bases for J; bases not matched to a gene: 6. The CDR3 spans 16 residues. The CDR3 reads CASSLLGGTGNQPQHF. CDR3 nucleotides: TGTGCCAGCAGTTTATTGGGAGGGACAGGAAATCAGCCCCAGCATTTT.

V and J are TRBV28 and TRBJ2-7; D is possibly TRBD1 (6 bases). V gave up 10 bases and J gave up 3 bases, with 16 bases separating them. CDR1 is MDHEN and CDR2 is SYDVKM in the germline V gene. The CDR3 sequence is 13 residues long. The CDR3 region is CANSKGRGYEQYF. The CDR3 DNA reads TGTGCCAACTCCAAAGGCAGGGGCTACGAGCAGTACTTC.

V is TRBV10-1 and J is TRBJ2-3; D assignment may be TRBD1 or TRBD2 (5 bases each). The CDR3 spans 13 residues. Deletions cut 5 bases from V and 8 bases from J, with 14 bases between. Germline assignment: CDR1 WNHNN and CDR2 SYGVQD (reference sequence). The CDR3 DNA sequence: TGCGCCAGCAGTCGGGACCGCCCCGGTACGCAGTATTTT. It is translated as CASSRDRPGTQYF.